Following are 11 T cell receptor beta chains from one sample sequenced in a study of neurological immune-mediated disorders (dated by TCRdb to the late 2010s). Libraries came from 5' RACE. TCRdb records Illumina HiSeq 2500 as the sequencer. TCRdb took the public reads, trimmed them with fastp at Q25, ran MiXCR for clone calling and kept in-frame beta chains. Entries are consolidated by CDR3 protein sequence, retaining the most common genes and DNA. The sample table shows about 65,000 distinct CDR3 sequences, and approximately 4.1% are seen once. The top ten constitute around 2.6% of the sample. The sequenced sample consisted of PBMCs. Source of these receptors: a man between 50 and 59 years old with multiple sclerosis.

There are many counts of this clonotype. V gene TRBV7-2 combines with J gene TRBJ2-3; no firm D call. With 3 bases removed from V and 5 bases from J, the gap between germline ends came to 18 bases. Germline loops: CDR1 SGHTA, CDR2 FQGNSA. This CDR3 has 16 residues. The CDR3 DNA follows: TGTGCCAGCAGCTTTCGGCGGACCACACCCGGAGATACGCAGTATTTT. Translating gives CASSFRRTTPGDTQYF.

This clonotype was counted ten times or more. This chain connects TRBV6-5 to TRBJ2-1, with 16 positions matching TRBD2. CDR3 length equals 21 residues. Germline CDR1 and CDR2: MNHEY and SVGAGI. Trimming took 0 bases from V and 7 from J; bases not matched to a gene: 15. This CDR3 reads CASSYSPWELGLAGGPNEQFF. CDR3 bases: TGTGCCAGCAGTTACTCGCCCTGGGAGTTGGGACTAGCGGGGGGGCCGAATGAGCAGTTCTTC.

This clonotype occurred many times. The chain has TRBV5-1 and TRBJ1-1; no clear D gene. The ends were cut back, 5 bases at V and 1 base at J, with 3 bases in the middle. The CDR3 sequence is 11 residues long. The germline CDR1 and CDR2 sequences are SGHRS and YFSETQ. The CDR3 loop reads CASRANTEAFF. CDR3 in DNA: TGCGCCAGCAGAGCGAACACTGAAGCTTTCTTT.

In its sample, this clonotype was seen many times. The V and J genes are TRBV7-2 and TRBJ1-2; D remains ambiguous. Germline assignment: CDR1 SGHTA and CDR2 FQGNSA. Trimming pared 6 bases from V and 0 bases from J, leaving 11 bases between. The CDR3 consists of 14 residues. CDR3 residues: CASRVSGANYGYTF. CDR3 DNA: TGTGCCAGCAGGGTGTCCGGGGCTAACTATGGCTACACCTTC. Filled out from reference TRBV7-2 and TRBJ1-2, the complete variable domain reads GAGVSQSPSNKVTEKGKDVELRCDPISGHTALYWYRQSLGQGLEFLIYFQGNSAPDKSGLPSDRFSAERTGGSVSTLTIQRTQQEDSAVYLCASRVSGANYGYTFGSGTRLTVV.

This clonotype was picked up a small number of times. A much larger clone is a single base away; this may be a read error. The V call is TRBV28, the J call TRBJ1-6, with a tentative D call TRBD1 (5 bases). Germline CDR1 is MDHEN and CDR2 is SYDVKM. V was shortened by 2 bases and J by 16 bases, with 15 bases between the two germline ends. The CDR3 sequence is 13 residues long. CDR3 residues: CASSLLTEQVLHF. The CDR3 nucleotides are TGTGCCAGCAGTTTACTTACGGAACAGGTTCTCCACTTT.

At least ten counts were recorded for this clonotype. This chain connects TRBV28 to TRBJ2-7; 9 bases match TRBD1. CDR1 is MDHEN and CDR2 is SYDVKM in the germline V gene. There are 13 residues in the CDR3. Unmatched junction bases numbered 7, after V lost 6 bases and J lost 7 bases. In DNA form, the CDR3 reads TGTGCCAGCAGAACCGGGACAGGGTATGAGCAGTACGTC. Translation: CASRTGTGYEQYV.

In its sample, this clonotype was seen many times. The CDR3 DNA reads as TGTGCCAGCAGCGTCTCGGGACTAGCGGGGGCCGTAGCCAAAAACATTCAGTACTTC. It translates to CASSVSGLAGAVAKNIQYF. This chain links TRBV7-2 with TRBJ2-4, with 14 bases that match TRBD2. With 5 bases clipped from V and 0 bases from J, the junction kept 9 bases outside the gene matches. The length of the CDR3 is 19 residues. Germline lookup yields CDR1 SGHTA and CDR2 FQGNSA. Together with reference TRBV7-2 and TRBJ2-4, the CDR3 gives the full variable domain: GAGVSQSPSNKVTEKGKDVELRCDPISGHTALYWYRQSLGQGLEFLIYFQGNSAPDKSGLPSDRFSAERTGGSVSTLTIQRTQQEDSAVYLCASSVSGLAGAVAKNIQYFGAGTRLSVL.

Ten or more counts support this clonotype. This chain joins TRBV20-1 and TRBJ2-3; possible D gene TRBD2, 7 bases. Germline lookup yields CDR1 DFQATT and CDR2 SNEGSKA (reference sequence). The CDR3 length is 15 residues. V lost 0 bases to trimming and J lost 5 bases, with 15 bases between them. The CDR3 here is CSARDLRGAIDTQYF. Written as DNA, the CDR3 is TGCAGTGCTAGAGATTTACGGGGGGCTATAGATACGCAGTATTTT.

This clonotype has at least ten counts. This chain connects TRBV7-2 to TRBJ2-5, with 10 positions matching TRBD2. Germline loops: CDR1 SGHTA, CDR2 FQGNSA. V gave up 2 bases and J gave up 5 bases; unmatched junction bases: 5. This CDR3 spans 15 amino acids. In nucleotides, the CDR3 is TGTGCCAGCAGCTTAAGCGGGGGGGTTTGGGAGACCCAGTACTTC. Translated: CASSLSGGVWETQYF.

This clonotype was seen at least ten times. The gene calls are TRBV12-3 or TRBV12-4 and TRBJ2-3, with 10 bases fitting TRBD2. This CDR3 has 17 amino acids. With V trimmed by 5 bases and J by 0 bases, 8 bases remained unmatched. Written as DNA, the CDR3 is TGTGCCAGCAGTCAAGGACTAGCGGACGCTAGCACAGATACGCAGTATTTT. Translating it yields CASSQGLADASTDTQYF.

This clonotype was seen at least ten times. The chain carries TRBV7-3 and TRBJ2-4; D call uncertain. The CDR3 extends over 15 amino acids. Germline assignment: CDR1 SGHTA and CDR2 FQGTGA. The V and J ends lost 3 bases and 9 bases respectively, with 18 bases between them. Here the CDR3 DNA reads TGTGCCAGCAGCTTCGGGCGTCTGTTGGGTATCATTCAGTACTTC. Protein product: CASSFGRLLGIIQYF.